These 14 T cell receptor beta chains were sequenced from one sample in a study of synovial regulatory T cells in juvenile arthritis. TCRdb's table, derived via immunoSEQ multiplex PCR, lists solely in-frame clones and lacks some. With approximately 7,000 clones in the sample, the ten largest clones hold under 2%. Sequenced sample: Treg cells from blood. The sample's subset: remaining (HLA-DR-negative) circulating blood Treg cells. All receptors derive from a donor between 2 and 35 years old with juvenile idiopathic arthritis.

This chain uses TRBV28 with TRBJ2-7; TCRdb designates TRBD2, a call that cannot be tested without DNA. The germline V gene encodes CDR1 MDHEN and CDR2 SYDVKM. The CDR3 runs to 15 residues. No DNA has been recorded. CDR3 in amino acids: CASSSSGRGAYEQYF.

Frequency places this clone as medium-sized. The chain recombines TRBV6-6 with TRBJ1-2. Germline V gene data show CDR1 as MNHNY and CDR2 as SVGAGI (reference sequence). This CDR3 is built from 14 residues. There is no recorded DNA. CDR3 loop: CATLTVPSGYGYTF.

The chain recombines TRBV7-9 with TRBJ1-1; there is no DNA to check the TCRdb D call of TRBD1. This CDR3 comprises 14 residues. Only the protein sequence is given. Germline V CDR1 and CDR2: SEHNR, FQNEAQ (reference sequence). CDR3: CATRDNLDATEAFF.

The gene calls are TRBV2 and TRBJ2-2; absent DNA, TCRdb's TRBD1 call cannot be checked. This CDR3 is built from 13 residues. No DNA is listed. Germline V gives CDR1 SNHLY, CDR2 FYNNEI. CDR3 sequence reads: CASSGQGSGELFF.

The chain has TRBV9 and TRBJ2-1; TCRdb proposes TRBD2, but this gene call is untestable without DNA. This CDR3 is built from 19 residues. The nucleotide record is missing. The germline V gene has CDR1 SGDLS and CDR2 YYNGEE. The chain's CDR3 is CASSVADGLSGRGYNEQFF.

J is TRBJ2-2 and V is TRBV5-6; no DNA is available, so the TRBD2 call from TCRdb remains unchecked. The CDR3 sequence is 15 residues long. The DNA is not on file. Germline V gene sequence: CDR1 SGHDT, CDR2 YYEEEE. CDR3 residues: CASSHSGGPAGELFF.

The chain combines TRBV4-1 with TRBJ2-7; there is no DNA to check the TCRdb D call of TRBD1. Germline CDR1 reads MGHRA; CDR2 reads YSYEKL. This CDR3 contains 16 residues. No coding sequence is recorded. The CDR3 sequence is CASSQDPGQGRRTQYF.

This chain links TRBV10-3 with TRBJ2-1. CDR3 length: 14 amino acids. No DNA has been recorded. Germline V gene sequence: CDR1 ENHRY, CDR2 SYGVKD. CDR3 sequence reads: CAISPGTRGNEQFF.

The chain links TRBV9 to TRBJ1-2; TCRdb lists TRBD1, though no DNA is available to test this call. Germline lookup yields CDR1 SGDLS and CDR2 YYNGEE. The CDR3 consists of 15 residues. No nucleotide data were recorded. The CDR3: CASSMGQGIYYGYTF.

The CDR3: CASSRSAGGHTGELFF. The J gene is TRBJ2-2, the V gene TRBV11-3; absent DNA, TCRdb's TRBD2 call cannot be checked. The CDR3 spans 16 residues. The nucleotide record is missing. The V gene's germline CDR1 is SGHNT and CDR2 YENEEA.

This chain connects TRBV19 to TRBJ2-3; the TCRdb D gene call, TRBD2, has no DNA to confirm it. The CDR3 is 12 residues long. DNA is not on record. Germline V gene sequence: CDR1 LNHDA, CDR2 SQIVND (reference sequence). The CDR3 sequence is CASRDSGDTQYF. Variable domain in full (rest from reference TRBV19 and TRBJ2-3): DGGITQSPKYLFRKEGQNVTLSCEQNLNHDAMYWYRQDPGQGLRLIYYSQIVNDFQKGDIAEGYSVSREKKESFPLTVTSAQKNPTAFYLCASRDSGDTQYFGPGTRLTVL.

The CDR3 here is CATSRVLDSNQPQHF. The chain employs TRBV15 and TRBJ1-5. The CDR3 is made up of 15 amino acids. Only the protein is on record. Germline loops: CDR1 LNHNV, CDR2 YYDKDF (reference sequence).

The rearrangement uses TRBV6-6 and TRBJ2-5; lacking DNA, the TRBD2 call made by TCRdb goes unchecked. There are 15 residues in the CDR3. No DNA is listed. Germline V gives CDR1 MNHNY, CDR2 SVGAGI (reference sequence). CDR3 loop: CASKSKREEQETQYF.

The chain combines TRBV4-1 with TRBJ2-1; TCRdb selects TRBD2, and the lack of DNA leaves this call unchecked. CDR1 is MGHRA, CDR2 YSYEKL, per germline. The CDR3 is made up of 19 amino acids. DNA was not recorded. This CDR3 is CASSQEGQVAGDFNNEQFF.